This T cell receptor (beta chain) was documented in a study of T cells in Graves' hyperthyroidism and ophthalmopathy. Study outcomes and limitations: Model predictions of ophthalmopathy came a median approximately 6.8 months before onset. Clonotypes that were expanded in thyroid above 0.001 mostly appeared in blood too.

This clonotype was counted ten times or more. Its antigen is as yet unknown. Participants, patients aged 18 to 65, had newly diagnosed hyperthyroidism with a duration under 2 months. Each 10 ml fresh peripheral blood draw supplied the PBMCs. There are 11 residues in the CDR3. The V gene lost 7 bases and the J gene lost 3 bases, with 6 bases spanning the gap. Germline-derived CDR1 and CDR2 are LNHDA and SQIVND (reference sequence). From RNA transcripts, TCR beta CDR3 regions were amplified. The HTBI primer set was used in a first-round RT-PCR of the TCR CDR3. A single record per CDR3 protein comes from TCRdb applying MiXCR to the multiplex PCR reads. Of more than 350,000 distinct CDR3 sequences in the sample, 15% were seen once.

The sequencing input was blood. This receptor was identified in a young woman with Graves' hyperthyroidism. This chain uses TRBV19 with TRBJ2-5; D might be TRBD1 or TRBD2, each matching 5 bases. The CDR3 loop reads CASMGEETQYF. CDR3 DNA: TGTGCCAGTATGGGGGAAGAGACCCAGTACTTC.